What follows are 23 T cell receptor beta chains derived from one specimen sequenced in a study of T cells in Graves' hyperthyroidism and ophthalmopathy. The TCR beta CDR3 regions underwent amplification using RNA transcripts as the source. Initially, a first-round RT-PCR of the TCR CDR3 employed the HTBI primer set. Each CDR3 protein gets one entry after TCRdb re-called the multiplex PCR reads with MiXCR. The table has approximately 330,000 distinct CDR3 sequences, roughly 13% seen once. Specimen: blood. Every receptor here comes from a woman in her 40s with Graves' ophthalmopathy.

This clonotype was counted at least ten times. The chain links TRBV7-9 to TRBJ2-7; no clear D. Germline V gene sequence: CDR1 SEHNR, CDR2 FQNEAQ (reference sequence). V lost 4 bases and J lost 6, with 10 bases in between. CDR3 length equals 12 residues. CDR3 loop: CASSSRKAEQYF. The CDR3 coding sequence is TGTGCCAGCAGCTCTCGCAAGGCCGAGCAGTACTTC.

CDR3 sequence: CASTYRGDGYTF. CDR3 DNA sequence: TGTGCCAGTACCTACAGGGGCGATGGCTACACCTTC. The rearrangement uses TRBV19 and TRBJ1-2; 7 bases fit TRBD1. CDR1 is LNHDA, CDR2 SQIVND, per germline (reference sequence). The CDR3 contains 12 residues. With 7 bases clipped from V and 6 bases from J, the junction kept 5 bases outside the gene matches.

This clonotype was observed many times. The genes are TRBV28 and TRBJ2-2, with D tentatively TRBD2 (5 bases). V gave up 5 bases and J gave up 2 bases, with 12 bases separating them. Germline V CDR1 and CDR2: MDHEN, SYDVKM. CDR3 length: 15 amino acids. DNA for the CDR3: TGTGCCAGCAGTCCCCCCCGGACTAACACCGGGGAGCTGTTTTTT. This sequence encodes CASSPPRTNTGELFF.

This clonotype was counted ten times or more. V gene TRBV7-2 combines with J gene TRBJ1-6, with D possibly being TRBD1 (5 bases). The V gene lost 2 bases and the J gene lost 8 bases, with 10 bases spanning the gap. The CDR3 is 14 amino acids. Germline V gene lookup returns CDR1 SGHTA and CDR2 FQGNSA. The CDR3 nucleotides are TGTGCCAGCAGCTTATTAAGGGGTTATTCACCCCTCCACTTT. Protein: CASSLLRGYSPLHF.

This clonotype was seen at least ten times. The CDR3 DNA is TGTGCCAGCAGCTCAGGGACCCGGTTCGAGACCCAGTACTTC. Translation gives CASSSGTRFETQYF. The gene calls are TRBV28 and TRBJ2-5; D is possibly TRBD1 or TRBD2 (5 bases each). With 6 bases removed from V and 5 bases from J, the gap between germline ends came to 16 bases. This CDR3 contains 14 residues. CDR1 and CDR2 (germline): MDHEN, SYDVKM.

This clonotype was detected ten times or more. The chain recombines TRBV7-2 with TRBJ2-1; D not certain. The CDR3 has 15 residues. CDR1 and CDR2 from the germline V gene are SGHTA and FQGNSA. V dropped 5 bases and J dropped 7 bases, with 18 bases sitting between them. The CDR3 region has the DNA TGTGCCAGCAGCATCAGCGAGATTGGGTGGAATGAGCAGTTCTTC. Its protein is CASSISEIGWNEQFF.

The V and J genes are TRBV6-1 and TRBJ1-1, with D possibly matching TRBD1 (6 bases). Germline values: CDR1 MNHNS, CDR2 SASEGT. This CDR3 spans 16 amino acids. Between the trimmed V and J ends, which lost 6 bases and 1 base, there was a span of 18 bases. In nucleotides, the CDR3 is TGTGCCAGCAGCCACGGATGGCAGGGGTCGAACACTGAAGCTTTCTTT. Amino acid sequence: CASSHGWQGSNTEAFF.

CDR3 sequence reads: CASSPILGAGNTIYF. Written as DNA, the CDR3 is TGTGCCAGCAGTCCAATCCTGGGAGCTGGAAACACCATATATTTT. This rearrangement joins TRBV4-2 to TRBJ1-3; D is uncertain. Germline lookup yields CDR1 LGHNA and CDR2 YNFKEQ. The V end was cut by 6 bases, the J end by 2 bases, with 14 bases between. This CDR3 is built from 15 residues.

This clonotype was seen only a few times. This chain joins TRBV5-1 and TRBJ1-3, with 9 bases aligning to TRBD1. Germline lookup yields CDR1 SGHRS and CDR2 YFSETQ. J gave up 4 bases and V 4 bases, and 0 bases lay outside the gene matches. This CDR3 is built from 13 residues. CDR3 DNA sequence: TGCGCCAGCAGCGGGACAGGGGGAAACACCATATATTTT. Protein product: CASSGTGGNTIYF.

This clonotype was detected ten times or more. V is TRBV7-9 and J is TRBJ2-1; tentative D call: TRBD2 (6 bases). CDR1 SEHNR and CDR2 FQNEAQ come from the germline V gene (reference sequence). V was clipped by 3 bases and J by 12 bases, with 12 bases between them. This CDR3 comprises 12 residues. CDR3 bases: TGTGCCAGCAGCTTTCAGACTAGGTGGCAGTTCTTC. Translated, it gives CASSFQTRWQFF.

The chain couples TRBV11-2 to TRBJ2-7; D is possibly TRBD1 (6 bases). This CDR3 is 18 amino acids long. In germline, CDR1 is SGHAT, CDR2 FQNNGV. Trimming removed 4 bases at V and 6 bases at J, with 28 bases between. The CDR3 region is CASSSIRDNKFSGFEQYF. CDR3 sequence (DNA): TGTGCCAGCAGCTCGATCCGGGACAATAAATTTTCTGGGTTCGAGCAGTACTTC.

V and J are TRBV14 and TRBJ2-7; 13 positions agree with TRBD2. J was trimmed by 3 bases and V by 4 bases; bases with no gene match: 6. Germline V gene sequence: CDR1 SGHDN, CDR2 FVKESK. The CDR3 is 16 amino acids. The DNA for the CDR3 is TGTGCCAGCAGCCGGATACTAGCGGGGGGGTTCTACGAGCAGTACTTC. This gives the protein CASSRILAGGFYEQYF.

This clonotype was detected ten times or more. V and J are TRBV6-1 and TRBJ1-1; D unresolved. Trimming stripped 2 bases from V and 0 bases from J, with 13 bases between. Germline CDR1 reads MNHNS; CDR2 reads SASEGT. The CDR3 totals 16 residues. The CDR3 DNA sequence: TGTGCCAGCAGTGAATTCGAAGGAACGATGAACACTGAAGCTTTCTTT. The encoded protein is CASSEFEGTMNTEAFF.

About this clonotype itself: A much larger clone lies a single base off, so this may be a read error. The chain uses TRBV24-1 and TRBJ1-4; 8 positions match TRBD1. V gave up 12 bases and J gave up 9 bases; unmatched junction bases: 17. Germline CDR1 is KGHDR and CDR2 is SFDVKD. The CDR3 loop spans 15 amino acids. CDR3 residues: CAPDLQDRVLQKLFF. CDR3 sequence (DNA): TGTGCCCCCGACCTTCAGGACAGGGTGCTTCAAAAACTGTTTTTT.

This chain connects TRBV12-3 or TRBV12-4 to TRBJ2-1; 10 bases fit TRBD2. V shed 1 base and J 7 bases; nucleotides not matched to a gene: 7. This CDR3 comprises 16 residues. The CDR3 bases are TGTGCCAGCAGTTTAGTTCCTAGCGGGAGACCTAATGAGCAGTTCTTC. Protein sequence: CASSLVPSGRPNEQFF.

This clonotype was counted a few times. CDR3 sequence reads: CSARATRTGYSYNEQFF. The CDR3 coding sequence is TGCAGTGCTAGAGCCACCCGGACAGGGTACTCCTACAATGAGCAGTTCTTC. V usage is TRBV20-1 and J usage is TRBJ2-1; 8 bases are shared with TRBD1. J gave up 0 bases and V 1 base, and 8 bases lay outside the gene matches. This CDR3 spans 17 amino acids. The germline CDR1 and CDR2 sequences are DFQATT and SNEGSKA (reference sequence).

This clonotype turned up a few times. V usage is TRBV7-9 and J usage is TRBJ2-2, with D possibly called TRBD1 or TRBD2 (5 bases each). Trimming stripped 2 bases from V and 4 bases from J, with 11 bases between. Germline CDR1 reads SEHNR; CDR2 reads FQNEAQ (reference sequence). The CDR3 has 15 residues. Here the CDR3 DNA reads TGTGCCAGCAGCTTACGGGGACGAAGCACCGGGGAGCTGTTTTTT. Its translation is CASSLRGRSTGELFF.

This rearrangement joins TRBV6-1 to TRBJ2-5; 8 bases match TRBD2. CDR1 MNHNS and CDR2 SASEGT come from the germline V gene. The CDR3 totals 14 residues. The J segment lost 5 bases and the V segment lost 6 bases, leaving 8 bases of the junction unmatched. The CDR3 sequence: CASRGLARPETQYF. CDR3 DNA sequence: TGTGCCAGCAGAGGACTAGCCCGCCCGGAGACCCAGTACTTC.

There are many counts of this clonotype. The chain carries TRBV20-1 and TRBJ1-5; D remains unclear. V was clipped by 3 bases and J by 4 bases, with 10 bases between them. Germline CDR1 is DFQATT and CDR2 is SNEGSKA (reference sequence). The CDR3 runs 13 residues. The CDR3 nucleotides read TGCAGTGCTAGGGTTTCAGGTAATCAGCCCCAGCATTTT. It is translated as CSARVSGNQPQHF.

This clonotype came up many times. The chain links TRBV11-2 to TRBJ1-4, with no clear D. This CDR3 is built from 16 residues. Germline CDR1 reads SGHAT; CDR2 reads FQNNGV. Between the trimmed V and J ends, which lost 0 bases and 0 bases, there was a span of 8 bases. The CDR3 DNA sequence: TGTGCCAGCAGCTTAGATGGGCCCTCAACTAATGAAAAACTGTTTTTT. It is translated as CASSLDGPSTNEKLFF.

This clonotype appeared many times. In DNA form, the CDR3 reads TGTGCCAGCAGCTTAACCAGGGGGCCTGAAGCTTTCTTT. It specifies CASSLTRGPEAFF. The chain carries TRBV7-2 and TRBJ1-1; TRBD1 agrees at 8 bases. The CDR3 totals 13 residues. Germline loops: CDR1 SGHTA, CDR2 FQGNSA. After removal of 2 bases from V and 6 bases from J, the junction contained 2 bases not matched to a gene.

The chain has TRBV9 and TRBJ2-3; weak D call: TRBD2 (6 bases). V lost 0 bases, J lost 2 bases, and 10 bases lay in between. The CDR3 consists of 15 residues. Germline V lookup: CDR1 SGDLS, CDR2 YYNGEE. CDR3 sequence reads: CASSVAGLPTDTQYF. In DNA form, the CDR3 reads TGTGCCAGCAGCGTAGCGGGACTCCCCACAGATACGCAGTATTTT.

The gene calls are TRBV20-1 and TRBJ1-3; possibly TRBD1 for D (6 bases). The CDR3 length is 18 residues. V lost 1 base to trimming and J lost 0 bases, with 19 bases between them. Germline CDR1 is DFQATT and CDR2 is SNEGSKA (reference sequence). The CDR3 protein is CSARVITGTFYSGNTIYF. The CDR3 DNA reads TGCAGTGCTAGAGTTATTACAGGGACTTTTTACTCTGGAAACACCATATATTTT.